The present T cell receptor (beta chain) was sequenced within a study of early T cells in non-severe SARS-CoV-2 infection. One entry per CDR3 protein, called by TCRdb with MiXCR from the 5' RACE reads. The sample carries about 29,000 distinct CDR3 sequences, less than 7.5% recorded once. The germline gives CDR1 SGHTA, CDR2 FQGNSA. V lost 4 bases, J lost 7 bases, and 12 bases stayed unmatched. The CDR3 runs to 15 residues. In the case of this clonotype: This may come from a read error, since a much larger clone is one base off.

The clonotype originates from an adult who was a healthcare worker with PCR-confirmed SARS-CoV-2 infection or an uninfected control (not recorded which). The sample was whole blood. The chain joins TRBV7-2 to TRBJ2-5; 7 positions agree with TRBD1. CDR3 DNA: TGTGCCAGCAGCTCAGATACGGGATCAGGGGGGACCCAGTACTTC. It yields the protein CASSSDTGSGGTQYF.